Detailed here is one TCR beta chain. Its antigen is currently unknown. These data are taken from a study of cytomegalovirus exposure and HLA in healthy donors. Study-level points and caveats: A later analysis associated about 18,000 TCR beta sequences with HLA alleles at a 0.05 false discovery rate. Researchers left out some V segments, among them TRBV6-2 and TRBV6-3, as indistinguishable. Reportedly, cytomegalovirus status was diagnosed with high sensitivity and specificity.

Donors sampled were nominally healthy, though unrecorded immune exposures were likely. The CDR3 spans 15 residues. The germline V gene encodes CDR1 MGHRA and CDR2 YSYEKL. V dropped 1 base and J dropped 4 bases, with 10 bases sitting between them. 60 Vbeta and 13 Jbeta primers were used in PCR. Measured with immunoSEQ multiplex PCR; TCRdb has only the in-frame clones, and not every one. Of over 90,000 clones detected, approximately 75% appear once; the ten largest clones hold around 3.1%. The clonotype comes from a female donor in good health and CMV-seropositive. The chain employs TRBV4-1 and TRBJ2-2, with a possible D match to TRBD1 (6 bases). Sequencing used PBMCs. The CDR3 DNA is TGCGCCAGCAGCCAAGGGGGGCTAGCCACCGGGGAGCTGTTTTTT. It is translated as CASSQGGLATGELFF.